The TCR beta chain under discussion was sequenced for a study of blood T cell repertoires in COVID-19. Overall study: Some COVID-19 samples were acute and others convalescent; all came from the United States, Italy and Spain. T cells, B-cell-depleted T cells, or PBMCs supplied cDNA or gDNA.

As originally analysed: Using reference gene primer amplification, nucleated cell counts were estimated. Profiled with immunoSEQ multiplex PCR; TCRdb holds only in-frame clones, not every one. V and J calls and clone size are copied from that table; D and trimming were computed from the DNA. The sample lists more than 95,000 clones, about 89% occurring once. There are 15 residues in the CDR3. V lost 6 bases and J lost 5; bases outside the gene matches: 11. Germline V gives CDR1 SQVTM, CDR2 ANQGSEA. The receptor was isolated from a woman aged 55-70 years with acute or convalescent COVID-19. The sequencing input was peripheral blood. The gene calls are TRBV29-1 and TRBJ2-2; 8 bases are a match to TRBD1. The CDR3 DNA reads TGCAGCGTGTCGACAGGGGAGGTATTTACCGGGGAGCTGTTTTTT. This translates into CSVSTGEVFTGELFF.